The sequence of this T cell receptor beta chain was determined in a study of shared clonotypes between healthy human individuals. CDR1 is LGHNA and CDR2 is YSLEER in the germline V gene. V dropped 0 bases and J dropped 5; count of bases not matched to a gene: 7. There are 17 residues in the CDR3. CD8 cells classed as naive were CD45RO-negative and positively selected for CCR7, excluding terminally differentiated effector memory CD45RA+ cells. The data were produced by immunoSEQ multiplex PCR, yet TCRdb's version contains in-frame clones alone and is incomplete. Among about 2 million clones listed, about 95% were seen once.

Sequenced sample: naive CD8+ T cells sorted from blood. This clonotype was sampled from a man aged 18 to 29 in good health. The V call is TRBV4-3, the J call TRBJ2-5; 12 positions agree with TRBD2. The CDR3 protein is CASSQEILAGGTETQYF. Written as DNA, the CDR3 is TGCGCCAGCAGCCAAGAGATCCTAGCGGGAGGGACGGAGACCCAGTACTTC.